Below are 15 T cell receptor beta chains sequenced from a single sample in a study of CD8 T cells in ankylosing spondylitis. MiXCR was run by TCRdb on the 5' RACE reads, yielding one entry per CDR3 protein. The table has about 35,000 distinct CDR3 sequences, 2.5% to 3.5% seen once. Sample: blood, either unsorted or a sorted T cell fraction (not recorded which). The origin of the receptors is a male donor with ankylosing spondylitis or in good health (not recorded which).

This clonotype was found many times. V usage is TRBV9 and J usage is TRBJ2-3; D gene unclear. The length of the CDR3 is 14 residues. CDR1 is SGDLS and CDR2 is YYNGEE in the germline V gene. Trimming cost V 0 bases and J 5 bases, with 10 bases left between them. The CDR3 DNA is TGTGCCAGCAGCGTAGAGGGTACGAAAGATACGCAGTATTTT. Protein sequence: CASSVEGTKDTQYF.

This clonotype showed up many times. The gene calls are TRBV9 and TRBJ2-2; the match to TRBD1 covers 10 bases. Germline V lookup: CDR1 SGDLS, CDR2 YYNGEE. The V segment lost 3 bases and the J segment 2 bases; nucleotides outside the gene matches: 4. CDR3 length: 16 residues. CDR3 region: CASSERQGANTGELFF. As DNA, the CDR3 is TGTGCCAGCAGCGAACGACAGGGGGCAAACACCGGGGAGCTGTTTTTT.

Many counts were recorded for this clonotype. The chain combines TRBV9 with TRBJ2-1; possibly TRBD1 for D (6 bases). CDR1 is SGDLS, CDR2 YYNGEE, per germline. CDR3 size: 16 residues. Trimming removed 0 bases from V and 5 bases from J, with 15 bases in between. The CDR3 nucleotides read TGTGCCAGCAGCGTAGCCCCAGGGGCCCGAGACAATGAGCAGTTCTTC. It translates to CASSVAPGARDNEQFF.

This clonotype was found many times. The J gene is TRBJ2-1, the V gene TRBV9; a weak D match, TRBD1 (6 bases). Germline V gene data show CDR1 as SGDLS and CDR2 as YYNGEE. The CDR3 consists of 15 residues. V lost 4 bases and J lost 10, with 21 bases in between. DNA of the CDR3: TGTGCCAGCAGCCGGACCGGGACACCTAATCGGGAGCAGTTCTTC. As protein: CASSRTGTPNREQFF.

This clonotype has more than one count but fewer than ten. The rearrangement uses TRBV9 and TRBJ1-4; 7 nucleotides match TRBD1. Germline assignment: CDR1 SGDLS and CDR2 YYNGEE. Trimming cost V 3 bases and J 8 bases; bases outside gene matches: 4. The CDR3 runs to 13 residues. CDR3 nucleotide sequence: TGTGCCAGCAGCGAGGGGGCGCGAGAAAAACTGTTTTTT. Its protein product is CASSEGAREKLFF. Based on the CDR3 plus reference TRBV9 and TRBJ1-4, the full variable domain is DSGVTQTPKHLITATGQRVTLRCSPRSGDLSVYWYQQSLDQGLQFLIQYYNGEERAKGNILERFSAQQFPDLHSELNLSSLELGDSALYFCASSEGAREKLFFGSGTQLSVL.

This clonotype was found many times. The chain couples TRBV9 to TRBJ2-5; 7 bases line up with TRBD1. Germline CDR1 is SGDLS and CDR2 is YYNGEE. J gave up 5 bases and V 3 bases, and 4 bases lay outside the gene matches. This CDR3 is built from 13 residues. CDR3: CASSDRGRETQYF. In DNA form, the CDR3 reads TGTGCCAGCAGCGACAGGGGACGGGAGACCCAGTACTTC.

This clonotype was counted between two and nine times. The CDR3 DNA reads as TGTGCCAGCAGCGTAGCCTCGGGCGGGGGGCCGAACACCGGGGAGCTGTTTTTT. It yields the protein CASSVASGGGPNTGELFF. The V call is TRBV9, the J call TRBJ2-2; TRBD2 agrees at 8 bases. The CDR3 covers 18 residues. The ends lost 0 bases at V and 0 bases at J; junction bases unmatched: 7. CDR1 is SGDLS and CDR2 is YYNGEE in the germline V gene.

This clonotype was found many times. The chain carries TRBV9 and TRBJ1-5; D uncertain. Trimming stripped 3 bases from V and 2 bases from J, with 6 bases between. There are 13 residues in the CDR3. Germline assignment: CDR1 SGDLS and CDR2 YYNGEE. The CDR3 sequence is CASSAVGNQPQHF. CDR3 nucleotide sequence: TGTGCCAGCAGCGCCGTCGGCAATCAGCCCCAGCATTTT. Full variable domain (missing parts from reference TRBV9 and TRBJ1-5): DSGVTQTPKHLITATGQRVTLRCSPRSGDLSVYWYQQSLDQGLQFLIQYYNGEERAKGNILERFSAQQFPDLHSELNLSSLELGDSALYFCASSAVGNQPQHFGDGTRLSIL.

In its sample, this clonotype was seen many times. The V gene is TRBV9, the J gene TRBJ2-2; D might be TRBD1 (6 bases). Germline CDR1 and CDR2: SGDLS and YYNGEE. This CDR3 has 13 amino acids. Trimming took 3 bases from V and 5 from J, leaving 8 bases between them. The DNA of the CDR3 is TGTGCCAGCAGCGCCCAGGGGACCGGGGAGCTGTTTTTT. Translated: CASSAQGTGELFF.

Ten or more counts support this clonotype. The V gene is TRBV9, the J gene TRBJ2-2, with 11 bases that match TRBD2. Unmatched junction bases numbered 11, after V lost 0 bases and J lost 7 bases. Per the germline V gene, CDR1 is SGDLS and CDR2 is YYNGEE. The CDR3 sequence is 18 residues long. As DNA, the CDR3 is TGTGCCAGCAGCGTAGCAGGTGTGACTAGCGGGATTGGCGGGGAGCTGTTTTTT. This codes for CASSVAGVTSGIGGELFF.

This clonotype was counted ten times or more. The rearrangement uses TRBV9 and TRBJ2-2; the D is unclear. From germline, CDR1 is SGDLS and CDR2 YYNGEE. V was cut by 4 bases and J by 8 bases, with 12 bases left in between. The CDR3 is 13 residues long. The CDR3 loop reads CASSLLVGGELFF. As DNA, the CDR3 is TGTGCCAGCAGCCTTCTTGTAGGAGGGGAGCTGTTTTTT.

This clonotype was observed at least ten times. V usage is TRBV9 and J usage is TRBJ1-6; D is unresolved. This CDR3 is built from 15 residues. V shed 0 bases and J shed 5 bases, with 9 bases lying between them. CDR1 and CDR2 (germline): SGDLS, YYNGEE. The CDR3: CASSVVDTDNSPLHF. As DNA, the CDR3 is TGTGCCAGCAGCGTAGTCGACACAGATAATTCACCCCTCCACTTT. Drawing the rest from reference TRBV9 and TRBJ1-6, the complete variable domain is DSGVTQTPKHLITATGQRVTLRCSPRSGDLSVYWYQQSLDQGLQFLIQYYNGEERAKGNILERFSAQQFPDLHSELNLSSLELGDSALYFCASSVVDTDNSPLHFGNGTRLTVT.

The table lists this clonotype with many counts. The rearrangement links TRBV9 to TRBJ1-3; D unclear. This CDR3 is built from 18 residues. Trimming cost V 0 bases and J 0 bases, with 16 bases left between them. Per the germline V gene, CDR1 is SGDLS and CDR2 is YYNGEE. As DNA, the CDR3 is TGTGCCAGCAGCGTAGCTACGTCCCCGGGAAGCTCTGGAAACACCATATATTTT. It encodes CASSVATSPGSSGNTIYF. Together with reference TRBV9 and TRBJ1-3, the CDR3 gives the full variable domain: DSGVTQTPKHLITATGQRVTLRCSPRSGDLSVYWYQQSLDQGLQFLIQYYNGEERAKGNILERFSAQQFPDLHSELNLSSLELGDSALYFCASSVATSPGSSGNTIYFGEGSWLTVV.

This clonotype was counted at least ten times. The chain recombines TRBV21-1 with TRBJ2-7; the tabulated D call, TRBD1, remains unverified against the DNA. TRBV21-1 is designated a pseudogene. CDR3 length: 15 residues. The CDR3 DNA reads TGTGCCAGCAGCAAAGTGGGACAGGGGCCGAACGAGCAGTACGTC. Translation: CASSKVGQGPNEQYV.

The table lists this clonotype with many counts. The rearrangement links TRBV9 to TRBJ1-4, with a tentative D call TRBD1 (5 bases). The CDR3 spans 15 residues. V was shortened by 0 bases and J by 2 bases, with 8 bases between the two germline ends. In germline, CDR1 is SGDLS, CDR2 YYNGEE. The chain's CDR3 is CASSVDGTTNEKLFF. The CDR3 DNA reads TGTGCCAGCAGCGTAGATGGGACTACTAATGAAAAACTGTTTTTT.